This T cell receptor (beta chain) was obtained from a study of blood T cell repertoires in COVID-19. Study summary: PBMCs, B-cell-depleted T cells, or T cells were the source of the cDNA or gDNA that made up the material.

Authors' processing steps: The assay estimated nucleated cells by amplifying reference gene primers. The repertoire was sequenced with immunoSEQ multiplex PCR; TCRdb's copy has only in-frame clones and lacks some. That table gives V, J and clone size, and the DNA gave D and trimming. This sample has roughly 39,000 clones, with around 83% found just once. V was trimmed by 5 bases and J by 10 bases, leaving 12 bases between them. This CDR3 is built from 13 residues. The chain has TRBV12-3 or TRBV12-4 and TRBJ1-6; D is unresolved. Specimen: peripheral blood. The clonotype was recovered from a man aged 55 to 70 with acute or convalescent COVID-19. The DNA of the CDR3 is TGTGCCAGCAGTCTCATGATACACTCACCCCTCCACTTT. As protein: CASSLMIHSPLHF.